The source of this T cell receptor (beta chain) is a study of T cells in localized non-small cell lung cancer. This CDR3 is built from 18 residues. Trimming at V came to 4 bases and at J to 7 bases, leaving 19 bases not matched to a gene. From germline, CDR1 is SGHTS and CDR2 YDEGEE. About this clone: Its antigen is not identified.

Whole-study findings and limits: Increased T cell density in blood showed an association with longer overall survival. Uninvolved adjacent lung showed peak T cell clonality, exceeding tumor. The appearance of a median approximately 55 of the top 100 tumor clones was seen in adjacent lung.

TCRdb's copy holds only in-frame clones and misses some; the assay was immunoSEQ multiplex PCR. The repertoire has around 16,000 clones, about 80% of them found once; the top ten carry more than 25%. The V gene is TRBV5-8, the J gene TRBJ2-2; 7 nucleotides agree with TRBD1. The receptor was isolated from a male donor aged 60 or older with stage I lung adenocarcinoma. The sample in question was peripheral blood, obtained before any cancer treatment. The CDR3, as DNA: TGTGCCAGCAGCCCAGCTACATCGACGGGACCAGGGGGCGGGGAGCTGTTTTTT. This translates into CASSPATSTGPGGGELFF.